A single sample gave rise to the 27 T cell receptor beta chains below, sequenced in a study of blood T cell repertoires in COVID-19. TCRdb keeps only in-frame clones here, not all; method: immunoSEQ multiplex PCR. The sample lists hundreds of thousands of clones, 75% to 90% occurring once. The source material was PBMCs or T cells enriched from blood (not recorded which). Receptors originate from a man younger than 40 who had recovered from COVID-19.

V gene TRBV6-5 combines with J gene TRBJ2-1; 9 positions agree with TRBD1. V was pared by 6 bases and J by 6 bases, with 9 bases of the junction left unmatched. CDR3 length: 15 residues. The germline V gene encodes CDR1 MNHEY and CDR2 SVGAGI. The CDR3 region has the DNA TGTGCCAGCAGCGTGGGACAGGGAACAATCAATGAGCAGTTCTTC. Amino acid sequence: CASSVGQGTINEQFF.

The CDR3 protein is CASSWTGVGELFF. The DNA for the CDR3 is TGTGCCAGTAGTTGGACAGGAGTCGGGGAGCTGTTTTTT. The J gene is TRBJ2-2, the V gene TRBV19; TRBD1 agrees at 7 bases. Germline V lookup: CDR1 LNHDA, CDR2 SQIVND (reference sequence). There are 13 residues in the CDR3. V shed 5 bases and J 7 bases; nucleotides not matched to a gene: 4.

The chain couples TRBV7-9 to TRBJ1-2, with TRBD1 matching over 12 bases. The CDR3 consists of 15 residues. Germline V gene sequence: CDR1 SEHNR, CDR2 FQNEAQ (reference sequence). V lost 5 bases, J lost 12 bases, and 13 bases stayed unmatched. Here the CDR3 DNA reads TGTGCCAGCAGCATCGAACCCGGGACAGGGGGCGCCCACACCTTC. This codes for CASSIEPGTGGAHTF.

J is TRBJ2-3 and V is TRBV18; tentatively, D is TRBD1 (6 bases). CDR3 length: 14 amino acids. Trimming took 4 bases from V and 3 from J, leaving 11 bases between them. Germline-derived CDR1 and CDR2 are KGHSH and LQKENI. The CDR3 nucleotides are TGTGCCAGCTCACAACGTACAGGGACAGATACGCAGTATTTT. Its protein product is CASSQRTGTDTQYF.

The chain is built from TRBV4-1 and TRBJ2-7, with TRBD2 matching 7 bases. Trimming cost V 2 bases and J 3 bases; bases outside gene matches: 7. CDR3 length equals 15 residues. The germline V gene encodes CDR1 MGHRA and CDR2 YSYEKL. This chain's CDR3 is CASSQPGLPNYEQYF. Here the CDR3 DNA reads TGCGCCAGCAGCCAACCGGGACTACCGAACTACGAGCAGTACTTC.

The chain links TRBV24-1 to TRBJ2-3; possibly TRBD2 for D (5 bases). CDR3 length: 12 residues. Germline V gene sequence: CDR1 KGHDR, CDR2 SFDVKD. The V and J ends lost 7 bases and 6 bases respectively, with 10 bases between them. The CDR3 loop is CATRARGDTQYF. In nucleotides, the CDR3 is TGTGCCACCAGAGCTAGAGGGGATACGCAGTATTTT.

The gene calls are TRBV5-4 and TRBJ1-4, with TRBD1 as a possible D gene (6 bases). This CDR3 has 17 residues. V dropped 4 bases and J dropped 2 bases, with 18 bases sitting between them. Germline CDR1 reads SGHNT; CDR2 reads YYREEE (reference sequence). This CDR3 reads CASSAQPGGSTNEKLFF. The CDR3 DNA reads as TGTGCCAGCAGCGCCCAGCCGGGGGGCTCGACTAATGAAAAACTGTTTTTT.

The rearrangement uses TRBV5-1 and TRBJ2-3; 8 nucleotides agree with TRBD2. The length of the CDR3 is 14 residues. Germline V lookup: CDR1 SGHRS, CDR2 YFSETQ. Trimming removed 3 bases from V and 3 bases from J; junction bases left unmatched: 3. The chain's CDR3 is CASSSGTSTDTQYF. CDR3 bases: TGCGCCAGCAGCTCCGGGACTAGTACAGATACGCAGTATTTT.

V is TRBV30 and J is TRBJ1-6, with unresolved D. CDR3 length equals 14 residues. V lost 0 bases and J 9 bases, leaving 12 bases between the germline ends. CDR1 and CDR2 (germline): GTSNPN, SVGIG (reference sequence). As DNA, the CDR3 is TGTGCCTGGAGTGTACCCGGGGTCGGTTCACCCCTCCACTTT. Amino acid sequence: CAWSVPGVGSPLHF.

The chain combines TRBV7-2 with TRBJ1-1, with 8 bases that match TRBD1. This CDR3 contains 15 residues. The J segment lost 1 base and the V segment lost 1 base, leaving 2 bases of the junction unmatched. The V gene's germline CDR1 is SGHTA and CDR2 FQGNSA. The CDR3 protein is CASSLEGTGNTEAFF. CDR3 sequence (DNA): TGTGCCAGCAGCTTAGAGGGGACAGGGAACACTGAAGCTTTCTTT.

This chain links TRBV15 with TRBJ1-3; D is perhaps TRBD1 (5 bases). The germline gives CDR1 LNHNV, CDR2 YYDKDF (reference sequence). V gave up 1 base and J gave up 10 bases, with 11 bases separating them. The CDR3 loop spans 13 amino acids. CDR3 protein: CATSRVRRGTIYF. Here the CDR3 DNA reads TGTGCCACCAGCAGAGTCCGGAGGGGAACCATATATTTT.

J is TRBJ2-3 and V is TRBV29-1; possibly TRBD2 for D (6 bases). The CDR3 is made up of 14 amino acids. The germline CDR1 and CDR2 sequences are SQVTM and ANQGSEA. V dropped 4 bases and J dropped 0 bases, with 11 bases sitting between them. As DNA, the CDR3 is TGCAGCGTTGCCGGCGGGACTAGCACAGATACGCAGTATTTT. It translates to CSVAGGTSTDTQYF.

The rearrangement links TRBV15 to TRBJ1-6; perhaps TRBD1 as D (6 bases). Per germline, CDR1 LNHNV and CDR2 YYDKDF (reference sequence). V shed 2 bases and J shed 7 bases, with 9 bases lying between them. This CDR3 has 14 amino acids. Written as DNA, the CDR3 is TGTGCCACCAGCAGATTTACAGGGAATTCACCCCTCCACTTT. This sequence encodes CATSRFTGNSPLHF.

This chain links TRBV24-1 with TRBJ2-2; possible D gene TRBD2, 5 bases. Trimming removed 2 bases at V and 8 bases at J, with 8 bases between. The CDR3 totals 13 residues. Per germline, CDR1 KGHDR and CDR2 SFDVKD. CDR3 protein: CATSDSGVGELFF. The DNA for the CDR3 is TGTGCCACCAGTGATTCCGGGGTTGGGGAGCTGTTTTTT.

The chain carries TRBV19 and TRBJ2-1; D is possibly TRBD1 (6 bases). The CDR3 is made up of 16 amino acids. CDR1 and CDR2 from the germline V gene are LNHDA and SQIVND (reference sequence). Trimming stripped 0 bases from V and 5 bases from J, with 14 bases between. For the CDR3, the DNA is TGTGCCAGTAGTATAGATCGAGGGGGTCTTAACAATGAGCAGTTCTTC. Translated: CASSIDRGGLNNEQFF. The full variable domain, rest sourced from reference TRBV19 and TRBJ2-1, is DGGITQSPKYLFRKEGQNVTLSCEQNLNHDAMYWYRQDPGQGLRLIYYSQIVNDFQKGDIAEGYSVSREKKESFPLTVTSAQKNPTAFYLCASSIDRGGLNNEQFFGPGTRLTVL.

The chain is built from TRBV5-1 and TRBJ2-1; 8 bases fit TRBD1. The germline gives CDR1 SGHRS, CDR2 YFSETQ. The CDR3 extends over 15 amino acids. V trimming: 4 bases; J trimming: 3 bases; junction bases outside the gene matches: 6. CDR3 sequence reads: CASSDTGGGYNEQFF. CDR3 nucleotide sequence: TGCGCCAGCAGCGATACAGGGGGAGGCTACAATGAGCAGTTCTTC.

The chain uses TRBV5-1 and TRBJ1-1; a possible D gene is TRBD1 (6 bases). The CDR3 runs to 12 residues. With 0 bases removed from V and 6 bases from J, the gap between germline ends came to 6 bases. Germline V gene sequence: CDR1 SGHRS, CDR2 YFSETQ. CDR3 nucleotides: TGCGCCAGCAGCTTGGAGGGGGCTGAAGCTTTCTTT. Translating gives CASSLEGAEAFF.

This clone came up many times. V usage is TRBV30 and J usage is TRBJ1-6; 7 bases line up with TRBD1. Trimming at V came to 2 bases and at J to 7 bases, leaving 20 bases not matched to a gene. This CDR3 is built from 19 residues. Germline values: CDR1 GTSNPN, CDR2 SVGIG (reference sequence). This CDR3 is CAWSTERDRLWAFNSPLHF. In DNA form, the CDR3 reads TGTGCCTGGAGTACAGAAAGGGACAGACTCTGGGCTTTCAATTCACCCCTCCACTTT. Using reference TRBV30 and TRBJ1-6 for the parts outside the CDR3, the full variable domain is SQTIHQWPATLVQPVGSPLSLECTVEGTSNPNLYWYRQAAGRGLQLLFYSVGIGQISSEVPQNLSASRPQDRQFILSSKKLLLSDSGFYLCAWSTERDRLWAFNSPLHFGNGTRLTVT.

The chain couples TRBV3-1 (or the pseudogene TRBV3-2) to TRBJ1-6, with D possibly being TRBD1 (6 bases). Germline CDR1 reads LGHDT; CDR2 reads YNNKEL (reference sequence). The germline V and J ends were trimmed by 6 bases and 7 bases, with 10 bases remaining between them. CDR3 length equals 13 residues. CDR3 nucleotides: TGTGCCAGCAGGAGGACAGAAAATTCACCCCTCCACTTT. As protein: CASRRTENSPLHF.

The chain links TRBV28 to TRBJ2-7, with 8 positions matching TRBD2. From germline, CDR1 is MDHEN and CDR2 SYDVKM. Trimming took 5 bases from V and 2 from J; bases not matched to a gene: 5. This CDR3 is 14 amino acids long. The CDR3 DNA reads TGTGCCAGCAGTCGGGGGGGCAAAACCTACGAGCAGTACTTC. It translates to CASSRGGKTYEQYF.

The chain joins TRBV19 to TRBJ1-5; 8 positions agree with TRBD1. Unmatched junction bases numbered 8, after V lost 5 bases and J lost 2 bases. The CDR3 has 16 amino acids. Germline V gene data show CDR1 as LNHDA and CDR2 as SQIVND (reference sequence). The CDR3 DNA reads as TGTGCCAGTAGTCCCGGGACAGGACAGGGCAATCAGCCCCAGCATTTT. Translation gives CASSPGTGQGNQPQHF.

V is TRBV11-2 and J is TRBJ2-1; TRBD2 agrees at 8 bases. The junction had 8 bases not matched to a gene; V was cut back by 5 bases and J by 8 bases. Germline V gene sequence: CDR1 SGHAT, CDR2 FQNNGV. CDR3 length equals 14 residues. The CDR3 DNA sequence: TGTGCCAGCAGCACTAGCGGCCGGTCGGATGAGCAGTTCTTC. Its protein is CASSTSGRSDEQFF.

This clone has a single count. The V call is TRBV7-9, the J call TRBJ1-2; TRBD1 agrees at 9 bases. With V trimmed by 8 bases and J by 4 bases, 2 bases remained unmatched. The germline CDR1 and CDR2 sequences are SEHNR and FQNEAQ (reference sequence). This CDR3 is built from 12 residues. The CDR3 loop reads CASSTGGYGYTF. CDR3 nucleotides: TGTGCCAGCTCGACAGGGGGCTATGGCTACACCTTC.

The chain employs TRBV7-9 and TRBJ2-2; D uncertain. CDR3 size: 13 residues. Trimming took 5 bases from V and 4 from J, leaving 8 bases between them. The V gene's germline CDR1 is SEHNR and CDR2 FQNEAQ (reference sequence). The CDR3 region is CASSDHSTGELFF. DNA for the CDR3: TGTGCCAGCAGCGATCACAGCACCGGGGAGCTGTTTTTT.

The V call is TRBV27, the J call TRBJ1-2; tentative D call: TRBD1 (5 bases). Looked up from germline, CDR1 is MNHEY and CDR2 is SMNVEV (reference sequence). The CDR3 covers 12 residues. The ends were cut back, 8 bases at V and 6 bases at J, with 13 bases in the middle. CDR3 residues: CASSPGGDGYTF. CDR3 sequence (DNA): TGTGCCAGCTCCCCGGGGGGAGATGGCTACACCTTC.

CDR3 amino acids: CASRLNRGRGNQPQHF. CDR3 nucleotide sequence: TGTGCCAGCAGGCTTAACAGGGGTCGTGGCAATCAGCCCCAGCATTTT. This sequence joins TRBV3-1 (or the pseudogene TRBV3-2) and TRBJ1-5; 7 bases fit TRBD1. Germline trimming cut 6 bases from V and 2 bases from J; bases unmatched to any gene: 10. Germline V gene sequence: CDR1 LGHDT, CDR2 YNNKEL (reference sequence). The CDR3 contains 16 residues.

The V call is TRBV3-1 (or the pseudogene TRBV3-2), the J call TRBJ2-5; 7 bases fit TRBD1. This CDR3 region has 17 residues. Germline V gene lookup returns CDR1 LGHDT and CDR2 YNNKEL (reference sequence). V gave up 4 bases and J gave up 3 bases; unmatched junction bases: 14. In DNA, the CDR3 is TGTGCCAGCAGCCCCAGAAGTCGGGTCAGGGGGAAAGAGACCCAGTACTTC. Translating it yields CASSPRSRVRGKETQYF.